Below, 16 T cell receptor beta chains from the same sample are listed, as sequenced in a study of blood T cell repertoires in COVID-19. Libraries were prepared by immunoSEQ multiplex PCR; TCRdb keeps only in-frame clonotypes and omits some of them. The data contain approximately 130,000 clones, approximately 86% of them seen just once; the ten biggest clones take up around 18%. Specimen: peripheral blood. The source is a woman aged 45-65 years who had recovered from COVID-19.

This clone was seen a single time. The chain's CDR3 is CASSSLGALNSPLHF. The CDR3 nucleotides read TGCGCCAGCAGCTCCCTAGGGGCCCTAAATTCACCCCTCCACTTT. The rearrangement uses TRBV5-1 and TRBJ1-6; D may be TRBD1 (5 bases). Germline V lookup: CDR1 SGHRS, CDR2 YFSETQ. The germline V and J ends were trimmed by 3 bases and 7 bases, with 14 bases remaining between them. This CDR3 is built from 15 residues.

Of note for this clone: Sequence at one end of the junction differs from germline and may be a read error. The CDR3 nucleotides read TGCGCCAGCAGCCAAAAATATAAGTCGGACAGGATCGTTTTT. It codes for CASSQKYKSDRIVF. V is TRBV4-3 and J is TRBJ1-4; 7 bases agree with TRBD1. The CDR3 is 14 residues long. CDR1 is LGHNA, CDR2 YSLEER, per germline.

The V gene is TRBV19, the J gene TRBJ2-1, with 11 bases fitting TRBD1. Trimming cost V 4 bases and J 5 bases; bases outside gene matches: 4. Germline V CDR1 and CDR2: LNHDA, SQIVND (reference sequence). This CDR3 contains 15 residues. The CDR3 reads CASSRKGQGDNEQFF. The CDR3 DNA sequence: TGTGCCAGTAGTAGGAAGGGACAGGGGGACAATGAGCAGTTCTTC.

The V gene is TRBV29-1, the J gene TRBJ2-5, with TRBD1 as a possible D gene (6 bases). This CDR3 comprises 12 residues. Germline V gene lookup returns CDR1 SQVTM and CDR2 ANQGSEA. V was cut by 3 bases and J by 7 bases, with 12 bases left in between. The CDR3 loop reads CSVEGAGTTQYF. The CDR3 DNA follows: TGCAGCGTTGAGGGGGCAGGGACGACCCAGTACTTC.

V and J are TRBV9 and TRBJ1-4; D possibly corresponds to TRBD1 (5 bases). Germline V gene sequence: CDR1 SGDLS, CDR2 YYNGEE. This CDR3 region has 16 residues. V was trimmed by 0 bases and J by 1 base, leaving 10 bases between them. The CDR3 bases are TGTGCCAGCAGCGTAGCCGGGGGTTTAACTAATGAAAAACTGTTTTTT. It encodes CASSVAGGLTNEKLFF.

The V gene is TRBV11-2, the J gene TRBJ1-3, with 8 bases matching TRBD1. The CDR3 loop spans 14 amino acids. Germline V lookup: CDR1 SGHAT, CDR2 FQNNGV. The V segment lost 5 bases and the J segment 5 bases; nucleotides outside the gene matches: 5. Written as DNA, the CDR3 is TGTGCCAGCAGCGGACAGGGTATACGAAACACCATATATTTT. Protein: CASSGQGIRNTIYF.

The chain links TRBV10-3 to TRBJ1-6, with no clear D. The germline V gene has CDR1 ENHRY and CDR2 SYGVKD. There are 16 residues in the CDR3. Trimming stripped 6 bases from V and 0 bases from J, with 12 bases between. The CDR3 nucleotides are TGTGCCATCAGCCAATACAGTGGCTCCTATAATTCACCCCTCCACTTT. It is translated as CAISQYSGSYNSPLHF.

The rearrangement links TRBV5-1 to TRBJ2-2; no firm D call. CDR1 and CDR2 from the germline V gene are SGHRS and YFSETQ. This CDR3 is 14 amino acids long. V was clipped by 5 bases and J by 2 bases, with 10 bases between them. The CDR3 here is CASSQYRNTGELFF. The CDR3, as DNA: TGCGCCAGCAGTCAATACAGAAACACCGGGGAGCTGTTTTTT.

J is TRBJ1-6 and V is TRBV2, with 7 bases identical to TRBD1. Germline V gives CDR1 SNHLY, CDR2 FYNNEI. The CDR3 is made up of 13 amino acids. V shed 11 bases and J 6 bases; nucleotides not matched to a gene: 7. The chain's CDR3 is CAGVGQSNSPLHF. The CDR3 region has the DNA TGTGCCGGAGTGGGACAGTCTAATTCACCCCTCCACTTT. Complete variable domain (other parts from reference TRBV2 and TRBJ1-6): EPEVTQTPSHQVTQMGQEVILRCVPISNHLYFYWYRQILGQKVEFLVSFYNNEISEKSEIFDDQFSVERPDGSNFTLKIRSTKLEDSAMYFCAGVGQSNSPLHFGNGTRLTVT.

The V call is TRBV15, the J call TRBJ2-7; no clear D. The CDR3 covers 16 residues. V lost 1 base to trimming and J lost 6 bases, with 19 bases between them. From germline, CDR1 is LNHNV and CDR2 YYDKDF (reference sequence). CDR3 in amino acids: CATSRGRRLGPTEQYF. The CDR3 nucleotides read TGTGCCACCAGCAGAGGGAGACGCCTTGGTCCAACCGAGCAGTACTTC.

This clone occurred once. This chain links TRBV3-1 (or the pseudogene TRBV3-2) with TRBJ2-5; 10 bases agree with TRBD1. The trim removed 1 base at V and 5 bases at J, leaving 7 bases unmatched. This CDR3 contains 16 residues. Germline lookup yields CDR1 LGHDT and CDR2 YNNKEL (reference sequence). CDR3: CASSQAATGGMETQYF. CDR3 sequence (DNA): TGTGCCAGCAGCCAAGCCGCGACAGGGGGCATGGAGACCCAGTACTTC.

The rearrangement joins TRBV6-4 to TRBJ2-1, with D perhaps TRBD1 (5 bases). Germline CDR1 is MRHNA and CDR2 is SNTAGT. V gave up 2 bases and J gave up 11 bases, with 7 bases separating them. This CDR3 has 11 amino acids. The chain's CDR3 is CASSDGAKQFF. Written as DNA, the CDR3 is TGTGCCAGCAGTGACGGGGCGAAGCAGTTCTTC.

The V and J genes are TRBV4-2 and TRBJ2-1; 8 bases fit TRBD2. Germline values: CDR1 LGHNA, CDR2 YNFKEQ. Germline trimming cut 2 bases from V and 3 bases from J; bases unmatched to any gene: 9. CDR3 length equals 17 residues. CDR3 nucleotide sequence: TGTGCCAGCAGCCAATTCGAAGAGGGACTAGACTACAATGAGCAGTTCTTC. It is translated as CASSQFEEGLDYNEQFF.

V and J are TRBV4-2 and TRBJ1-3; a weak D match, TRBD1 (5 bases). CDR1 and CDR2 (germline): LGHNA, YNFKEQ. The CDR3 contains 12 residues. The V end lost 4 bases, the J end lost 9 bases, and 10 bases lay between the germline ends. The CDR3 loop is CASSPSGVTIYF. CDR3 in DNA: TGTGCCAGCAGCCCGTCGGGGGTCACCATATATTTT.

V usage is TRBV10-3 and J usage is TRBJ1-2, with TRBD1 as a possible D gene (5 bases). Per the germline V gene, CDR1 is ENHRY and CDR2 is SYGVKD. This CDR3 has 13 amino acids. Trimming cost V 10 bases and J 0 bases, with 12 bases left between them. The CDR3 sequence: CATHRRTNYGYTF. In DNA form, the CDR3 reads TGTGCCACCCACAGGAGAACTAACTATGGCTACACCTTC.

This clone was seen only once. This chain connects TRBV21-1 to TRBJ2-7; the table's D call of TRBD2 was not tested on the DNA. TRBV21-1 is listed as a pseudogene. There are 12 residues in the CDR3. Here the CDR3 reads CASSEGLAGGWF. DNA of the CDR3: TGTGCCAGCAGCGAGGGACTAGCGGGAGGATGGTTC.